This is a list of T cell receptor beta chains from one sample in a study of blood T cell repertoires in COVID-19. TCRdb's table, derived via immunoSEQ multiplex PCR, lists solely in-frame clones and lacks some. Of roughly 71,000 clones in the sample, about four fifths were seen once. Sequencing was carried out using peripheral blood. Receptors originate from a man in his 70s who had recovered from COVID-19. The CDR3 runs from the conserved cysteine through the conserved F or W. D genes are given only for firm matches. Not all rows give a size; the values are once, few, many and, for expanded clones, a class.

len	v_gene	d_gene	abundance	j_gene	CDR3nt	CDR3aa
15	TRBV21-1	.	.	TRBJ2-7	TGTGCCAGCAGGGCGACTCGGATTAATCTTACGAAGCAGTACTTC	CASRATRINLTKQYF
13	TRBV4-3	.	.	TRBJ1-4	TGCGCCAGCAGCCAACGCCTTCGGGAAAAACTGTTTTTT	CASSQRLREKLFF
12	TRBV28	.	many	TRBJ1-5	TGTGCCAGCAGCTCCCGGAGTCAGCCCCAGCATTTT	CASSSRSQPQHF
12	TRBV30	.	.	TRBJ2-5	TGTGCCTGGTCAGGGGCGAGGGAGACCCAGTACTTC	CAWSGARETQYF
16	TRBV28	TRBD1	.	TRBJ2-1	TGTGCCAGCAGTTTATGGACGGACAGGACCTACAATGAGCAGTTCTTC	CASSLWTDRTYNEQFF
11	TRBV7-9	.	.	TRBJ2-7	TGTGCCAGCAGCCTAAGCTACGAGCAGTACTTC	CASSLSYEQYF
14	TRBV7-2	TRBD1	.	TRBJ2-5	TGTGCCAGCAGCAAAACAGGGGGCCAAGAGACCCAGTACTTC	CASSKTGGQETQYF
13	TRBV5-5	.	.	TRBJ1-1	TGTGCCAGCAGCTTGGCTCTCGACACTGAAGCTTTCTTT	CASSLALDTEAFF
18	TRBV5-6	.	.	TRBJ2-7	TGTGCCAGCAGCCAATACGGAGGTCGCGGACCTAGCTCCTACGAGCAGTACTTC	CASSQYGGRGPSSYEQYF
13	TRBV29-1	.	.	TRBJ2-7	TGCAGCGTTGTGACAGCGCCAAACTACGAGCAGTACTTC	CSVVTAPNYEQYF
15	TRBV2	TRBD1	.	TRBJ1-5	TGTGCCAGCACCCTAAGGACAGGGGGCAATCAGCCCCAGCATTTT	CASTLRTGGNQPQHF